The clone carrying this T cell receptor (beta chain) was seen many times. Its antigen is not known. TCRdb called the RACE reads again in MiXCR, with one record for every CDR3 protein. The sample consists of just under 60,000 distinct CDR3 sequences, 9.5% to 15% of them appearing once. The sample comes from a study of human T cells and chemical hapten exposure. Findings and limits, study-wide: Versus controls, significantly more large CDR3 similarity clusters arose from expanded TCRs.

Time point described: patch test 3, about 24 weeks after DPC sensitization. As to treatment: therapeutic diphenylcyclopropenone sensitization with weekly scalp DPC. V dropped 4 bases and J dropped 6 bases, with 16 bases sitting between them. The CDR3 loop spans 15 amino acids. This TCR came from a man younger than 40 with alopecia areata. Some clones in this sample may be carry-over from other donors' samples. Here the sequenced sample was whole blood, taken in connection with sensitization to the hapten diphenylcyclopropenone (DPC). The V and J genes are TRBV12-3 or TRBV12-4 and TRBJ1-5, with D possibly matching TRBD1 (5 bases). CDR3 residues: CASSYGRARAQPQHF. CDR3 in DNA: TGTGCCAGCAGTTATGGCAGGGCCCGGGCTCAGCCCCAGCATTTT.